This T cell receptor beta chain was documented in a study of regulatory T cells in long-lasting Graves disease. In building TCR beta libraries, iRepertoire HTBI primers were used together with Arm-PCR of CDR3 regions. TCRdb independently ran MiXCR on the multiplex PCR reads; one entry per CDR3 protein. The table includes a few hundred thousand distinct CDR3 sequences, about 20% detected once. General study points: Not thyroid tissue but only peripheral blood was studied. TCR diversity was lower in persistent than newly diagnosed Graves' disease. Segments TRBV28, TRBJ1-2 and TRBJ2-5 showed preferential usage in persistent disease.

The CDR3 totals 16 residues. Germline V gene sequence: CDR1 SGHDN, CDR2 FVKESK. In the case of this clonotype: The antigen remains undetermined. The germline gene is not matched at one end of the junction; a read error may be the cause.

Time point noted: persistent/refractory GD, antithyroid drugs over 5 years with positive TRAb. The TCR library was prepared using RNA isolated from PBMCs. This sequence joins TRBV14 and TRBJ2-5, with 8 bases fitting TRBD2. The clonotype was recovered from a female donor with Graves disease. The source was peripheral blood mononuclear cells (PBMCs), collected when the disease was refractory, from a patient treated with antithyroid drugs. In DNA form, the CDR3 reads TGTCCCAGCAGCCAAGGGTCAGCGGGAGCCGGGAAGACCCAGTACTTC. It yields the protein CPSSQGSAGAGKTQYF.